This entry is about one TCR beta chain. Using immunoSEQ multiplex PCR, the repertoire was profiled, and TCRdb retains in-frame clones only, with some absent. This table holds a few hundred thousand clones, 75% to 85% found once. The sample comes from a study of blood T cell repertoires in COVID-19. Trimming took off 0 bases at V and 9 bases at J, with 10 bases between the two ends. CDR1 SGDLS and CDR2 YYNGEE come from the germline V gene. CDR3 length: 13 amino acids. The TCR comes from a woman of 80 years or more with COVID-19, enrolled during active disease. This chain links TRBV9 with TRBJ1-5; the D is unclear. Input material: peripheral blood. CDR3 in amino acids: CASSVDIGRPQHF. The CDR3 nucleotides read TGTGCCAGCAGCGTAGATATTGGGAGGCCCCAGCATTTT.